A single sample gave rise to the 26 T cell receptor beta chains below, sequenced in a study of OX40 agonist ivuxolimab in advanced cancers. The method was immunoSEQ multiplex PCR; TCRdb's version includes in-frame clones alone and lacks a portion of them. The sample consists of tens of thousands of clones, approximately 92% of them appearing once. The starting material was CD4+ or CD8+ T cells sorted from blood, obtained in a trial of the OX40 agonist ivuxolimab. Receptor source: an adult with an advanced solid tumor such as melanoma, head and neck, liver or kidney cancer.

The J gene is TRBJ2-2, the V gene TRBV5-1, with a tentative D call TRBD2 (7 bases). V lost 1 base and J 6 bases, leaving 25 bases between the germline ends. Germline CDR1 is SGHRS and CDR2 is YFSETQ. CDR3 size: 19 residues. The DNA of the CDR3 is TGCGCCAGCAGCTTGCAAGGGGGACTAAACCTAAACGTCGCCGGGGAGCTGTTTTTT. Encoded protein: CASSLQGGLNLNVAGELFF.

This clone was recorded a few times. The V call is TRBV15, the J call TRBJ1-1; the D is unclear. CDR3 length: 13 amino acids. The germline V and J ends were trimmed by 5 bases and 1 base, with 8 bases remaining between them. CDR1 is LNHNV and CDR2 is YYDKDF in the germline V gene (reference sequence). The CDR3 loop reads CATSVGPNTEAFF. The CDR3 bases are TGTGCCACCAGCGTTGGCCCGAACACTGAAGCTTTCTTT.

CDR3 in DNA: TGTGCCAGCAGCTTATACCTAGCGGGTGCTCGCGCCTACGAGCAGTACTTC. This translates into CASSLYLAGARAYEQYF. The chain links TRBV7-2 to TRBJ2-7, with TRBD2 matching 8 bases. The CDR3 length is 17 residues. Germline CDR1 SGHTA, CDR2 FQGNSA. V shed 2 bases and J 2 bases; nucleotides not matched to a gene: 11.

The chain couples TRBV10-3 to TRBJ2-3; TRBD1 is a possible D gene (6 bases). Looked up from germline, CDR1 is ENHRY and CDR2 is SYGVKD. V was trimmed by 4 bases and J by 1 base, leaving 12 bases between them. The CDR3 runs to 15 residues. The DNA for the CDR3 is TGTGCCATCAGTGTAAAGGGGGTGGGCACAGATACGCAGTATTTT. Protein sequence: CAISVKGVGTDTQYF.

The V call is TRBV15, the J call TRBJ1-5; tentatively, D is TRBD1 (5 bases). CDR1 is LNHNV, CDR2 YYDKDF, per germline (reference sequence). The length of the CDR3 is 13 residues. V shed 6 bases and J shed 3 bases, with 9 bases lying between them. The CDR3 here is CATSRQHNQPQHF. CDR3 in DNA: TGTGCCACCAGTAGACAGCACAATCAGCCCCAGCATTTT.

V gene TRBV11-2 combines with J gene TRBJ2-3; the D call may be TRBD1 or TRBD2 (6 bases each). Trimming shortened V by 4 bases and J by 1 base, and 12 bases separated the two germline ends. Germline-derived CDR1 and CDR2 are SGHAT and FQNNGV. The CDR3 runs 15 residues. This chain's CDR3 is CASSSGGSGTDTQYF. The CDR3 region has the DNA TGTGCCAGCAGCTCCGGGGGCTCGGGCACAGATACGCAGTATTTT.

The CDR3 DNA reads TGTGCCAGCAGTGACGGACTAGCGAGGCAGTTCTTC. Encoded protein: CASSDGLARQFF. The chain combines TRBV6-4 with TRBJ2-1, with TRBD2 matching 9 bases. The V gene's germline CDR1 is MRHNA and CDR2 SNTAGT. This CDR3 comprises 12 residues. V lost 2 bases and J lost 12; bases outside the gene matches: 2.

The CDR3 bases are TGTGCCAGCAGCTTGGGGCGGCTGGGATTTTCGGGCGGCTACACCTTC. This sequence encodes CASSLGRLGFSGGYTF. V gene TRBV5-4 combines with J gene TRBJ1-2; D not certain. The ends were cut back, 0 bases at V and 8 bases at J, with 20 bases in the middle. The CDR3 is made up of 16 amino acids. In germline, CDR1 is SGHNT, CDR2 YYREEE (reference sequence).

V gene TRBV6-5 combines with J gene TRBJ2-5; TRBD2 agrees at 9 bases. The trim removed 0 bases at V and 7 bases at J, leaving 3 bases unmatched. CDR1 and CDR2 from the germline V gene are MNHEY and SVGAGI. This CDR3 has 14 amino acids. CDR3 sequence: CASSYSPTSGTQYF. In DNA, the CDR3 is TGTGCCAGCAGTTACTCGCCGACTAGCGGGACCCAGTACTTC.

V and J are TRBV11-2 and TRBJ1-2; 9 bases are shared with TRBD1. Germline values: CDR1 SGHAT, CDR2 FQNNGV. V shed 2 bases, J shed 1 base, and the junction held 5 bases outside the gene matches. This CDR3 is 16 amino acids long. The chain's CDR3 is CASSLSRDRVNYGYTF. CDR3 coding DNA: TGTGCCAGCAGCTTAAGCCGGGACAGGGTTAACTATGGCTACACCTTC.

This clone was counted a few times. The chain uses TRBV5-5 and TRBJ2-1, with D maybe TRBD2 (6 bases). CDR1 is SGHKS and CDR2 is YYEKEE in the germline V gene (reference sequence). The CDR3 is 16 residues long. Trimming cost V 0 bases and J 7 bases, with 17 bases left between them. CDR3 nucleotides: TGTGCCAGCAGCTTGGCCGTCCTAGCGAGAGGTAATGAGCAGTTCTTC. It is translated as CASSLAVLARGNEQFF.

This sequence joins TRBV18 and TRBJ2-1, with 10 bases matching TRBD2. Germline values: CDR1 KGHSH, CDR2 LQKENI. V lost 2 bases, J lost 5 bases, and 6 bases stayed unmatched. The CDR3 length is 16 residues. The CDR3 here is CASSPSAGGVNNEQFF. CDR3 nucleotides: TGTGCCAGCTCACCATCAGCGGGAGGGGTCAACAATGAGCAGTTCTTC.

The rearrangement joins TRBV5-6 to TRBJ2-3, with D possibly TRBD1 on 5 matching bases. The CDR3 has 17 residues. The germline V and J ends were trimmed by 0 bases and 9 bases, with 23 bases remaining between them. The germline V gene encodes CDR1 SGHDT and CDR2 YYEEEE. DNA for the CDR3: TGTGCCAGCAGCTTGGGAAGGACACGGAGCAGTCGCTTCACGCAGTATTTT. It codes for CASSLGRTRSSRFTQYF.

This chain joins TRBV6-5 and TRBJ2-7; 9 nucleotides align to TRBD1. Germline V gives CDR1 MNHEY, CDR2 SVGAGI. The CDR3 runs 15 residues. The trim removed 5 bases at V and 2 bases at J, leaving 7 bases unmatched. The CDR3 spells CASSPHRGRTYEQYF. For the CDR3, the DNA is TGTGCCAGCAGTCCCCACAGGGGGCGGACCTACGAGCAGTACTTC.

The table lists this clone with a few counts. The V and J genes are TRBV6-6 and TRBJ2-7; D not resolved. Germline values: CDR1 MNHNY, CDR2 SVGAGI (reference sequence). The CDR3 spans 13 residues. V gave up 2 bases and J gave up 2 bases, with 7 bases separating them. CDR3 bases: TGTGCCAGCAGTTACACCGCTACCTACGAGCAGTACTTC. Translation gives CASSYTATYEQYF.

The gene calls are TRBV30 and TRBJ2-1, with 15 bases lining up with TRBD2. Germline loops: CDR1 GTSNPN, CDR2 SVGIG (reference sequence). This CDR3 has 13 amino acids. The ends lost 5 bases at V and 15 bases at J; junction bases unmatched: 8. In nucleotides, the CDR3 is TGTGCCTGGGATAGGGGGACTAGCGGGAGGTTGTTCTTC. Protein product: CAWDRGTSGRLFF.

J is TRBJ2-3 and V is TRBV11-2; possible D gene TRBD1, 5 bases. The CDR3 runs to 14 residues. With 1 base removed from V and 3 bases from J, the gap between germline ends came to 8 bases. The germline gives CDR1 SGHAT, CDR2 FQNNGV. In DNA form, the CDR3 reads TGTGCCAGCAGCTTAGTGGGGCGGACAGATACGCAGTATTTT. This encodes CASSLVGRTDTQYF.

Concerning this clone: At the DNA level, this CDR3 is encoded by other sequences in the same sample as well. CDR3 bases: TGTGCCAGCAGCGTAGAGGGCTCTGGAAACACCATATATTTT. Its protein is CASSVEGSGNTIYF. The chain is built from TRBV9 and TRBJ1-3; D uncertain. V gave up 0 bases and J gave up 0 bases, with 4 bases separating them. From germline, CDR1 is SGDLS and CDR2 YYNGEE. The CDR3 extends over 14 amino acids.

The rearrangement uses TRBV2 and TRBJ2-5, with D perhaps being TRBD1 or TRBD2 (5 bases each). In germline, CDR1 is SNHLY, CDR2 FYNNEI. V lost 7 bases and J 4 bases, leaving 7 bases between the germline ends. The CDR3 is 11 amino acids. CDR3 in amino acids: CASMGVETQYF. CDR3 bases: TGTGCCAGCATGGGGGTAGAGACCCAGTACTTC.

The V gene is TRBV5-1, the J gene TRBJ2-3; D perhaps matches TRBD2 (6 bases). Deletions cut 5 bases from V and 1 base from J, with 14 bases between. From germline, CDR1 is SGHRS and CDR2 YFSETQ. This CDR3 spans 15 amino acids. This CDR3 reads CASSGGPTGTDTQYF. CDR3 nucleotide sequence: TGCGCCAGCAGTGGAGGGCCTACTGGCACAGATACGCAGTATTTT.

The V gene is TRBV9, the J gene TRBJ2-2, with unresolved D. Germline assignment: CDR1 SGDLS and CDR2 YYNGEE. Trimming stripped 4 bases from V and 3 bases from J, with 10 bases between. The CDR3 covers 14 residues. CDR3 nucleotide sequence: TGTGCCAGCAGCCCCCAAAGGGACACCGGGGAGCTGTTTTTT. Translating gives CASSPQRDTGELFF.

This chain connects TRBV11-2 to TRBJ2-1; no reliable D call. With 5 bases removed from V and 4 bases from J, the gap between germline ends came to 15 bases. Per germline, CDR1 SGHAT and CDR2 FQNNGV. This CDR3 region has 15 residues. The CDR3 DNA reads TGTGCCAGCAGCCTCAACGCACAGCAATACAATGAGCAGTTCTTC. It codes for CASSLNAQQYNEQFF.

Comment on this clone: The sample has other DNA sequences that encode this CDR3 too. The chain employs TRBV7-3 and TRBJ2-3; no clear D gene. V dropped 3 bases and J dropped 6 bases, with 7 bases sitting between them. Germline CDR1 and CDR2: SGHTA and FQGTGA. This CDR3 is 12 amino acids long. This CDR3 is CASSFSGDTQYF. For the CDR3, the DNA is TGTGCCAGCAGCTTCTCTGGGGATACGCAGTATTTT.

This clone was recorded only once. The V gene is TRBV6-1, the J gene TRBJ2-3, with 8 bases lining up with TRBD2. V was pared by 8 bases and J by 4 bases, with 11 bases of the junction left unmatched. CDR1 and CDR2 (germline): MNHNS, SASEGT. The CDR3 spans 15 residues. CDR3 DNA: TGTGCCAGCGGATTGAGCGGGAGCAGGGCAGATACGCAGTATTTT. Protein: CASGLSGSRADTQYF.

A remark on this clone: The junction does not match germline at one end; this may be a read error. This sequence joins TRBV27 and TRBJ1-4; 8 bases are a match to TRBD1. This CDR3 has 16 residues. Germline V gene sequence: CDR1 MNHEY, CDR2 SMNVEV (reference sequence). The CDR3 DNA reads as TGTGCCAGCAGGGGAAGTAAGACAGGGGAAAATGTAAAACTGTTTTTT. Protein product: CASRGSKTGENVKLFF. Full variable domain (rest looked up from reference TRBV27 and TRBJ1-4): EAQVTQNPRYLITVTGKKLTVTCSQNMNHEYMSWYRQDPGLGLRQIYYSMNVEVTDKGDVPEGYKVSRKEKRNFPLILESPSPNQTSLYFCASRGSKTGENVKLFFGSGTQLSVL.

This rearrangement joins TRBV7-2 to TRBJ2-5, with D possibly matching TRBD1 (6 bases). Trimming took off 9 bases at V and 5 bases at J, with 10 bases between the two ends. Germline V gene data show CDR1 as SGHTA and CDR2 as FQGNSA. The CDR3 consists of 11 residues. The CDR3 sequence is CASSRGETQYF. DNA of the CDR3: TGTGCCAGTTCGAGGGGGGAGACCCAGTACTTC.